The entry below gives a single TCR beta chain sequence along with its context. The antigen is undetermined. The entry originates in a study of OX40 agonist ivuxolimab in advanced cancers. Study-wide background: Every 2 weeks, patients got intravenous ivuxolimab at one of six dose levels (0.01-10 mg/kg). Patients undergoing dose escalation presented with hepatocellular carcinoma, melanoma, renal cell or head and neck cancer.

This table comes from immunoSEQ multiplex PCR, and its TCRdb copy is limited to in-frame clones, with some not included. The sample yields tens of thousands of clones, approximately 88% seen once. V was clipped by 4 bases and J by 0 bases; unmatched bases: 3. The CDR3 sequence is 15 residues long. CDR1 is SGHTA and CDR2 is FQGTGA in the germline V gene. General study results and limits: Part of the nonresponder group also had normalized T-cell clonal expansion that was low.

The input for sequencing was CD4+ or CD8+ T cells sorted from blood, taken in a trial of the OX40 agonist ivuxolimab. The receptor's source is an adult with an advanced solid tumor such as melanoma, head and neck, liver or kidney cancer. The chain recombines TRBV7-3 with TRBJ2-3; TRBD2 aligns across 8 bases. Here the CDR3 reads CASSWAGGSTDTQYF. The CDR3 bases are TGTGCCAGCAGCTGGGCGGGAGGAAGCACAGATACGCAGTATTTT.